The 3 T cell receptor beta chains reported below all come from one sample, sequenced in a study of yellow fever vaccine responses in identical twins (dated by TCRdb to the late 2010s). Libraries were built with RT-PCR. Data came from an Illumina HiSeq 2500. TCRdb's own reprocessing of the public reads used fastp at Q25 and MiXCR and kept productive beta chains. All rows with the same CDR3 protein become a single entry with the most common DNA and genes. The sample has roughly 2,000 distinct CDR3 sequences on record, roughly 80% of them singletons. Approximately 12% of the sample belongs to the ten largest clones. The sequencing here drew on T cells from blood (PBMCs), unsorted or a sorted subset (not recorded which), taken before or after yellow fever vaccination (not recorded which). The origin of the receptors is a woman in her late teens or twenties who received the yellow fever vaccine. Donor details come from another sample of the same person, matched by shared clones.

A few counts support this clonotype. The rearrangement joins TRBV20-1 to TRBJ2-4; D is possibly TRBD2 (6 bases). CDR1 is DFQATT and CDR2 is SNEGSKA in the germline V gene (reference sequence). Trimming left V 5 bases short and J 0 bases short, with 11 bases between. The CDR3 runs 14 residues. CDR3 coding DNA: TGCAGTGCTCATCGCGGGGTAGCCAAAAACATTCAGTACTTC. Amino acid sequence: CSAHRGVAKNIQYF.

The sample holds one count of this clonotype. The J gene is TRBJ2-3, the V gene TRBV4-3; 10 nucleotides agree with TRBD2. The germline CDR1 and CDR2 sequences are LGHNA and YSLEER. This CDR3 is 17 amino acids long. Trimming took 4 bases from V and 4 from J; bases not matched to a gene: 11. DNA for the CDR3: TGCGCCAGCAGCCGTAGGTCTAGCGGGAGTTTTGCAGATACGCAGTATTTT. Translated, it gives CASSRRSSGSFADTQYF.

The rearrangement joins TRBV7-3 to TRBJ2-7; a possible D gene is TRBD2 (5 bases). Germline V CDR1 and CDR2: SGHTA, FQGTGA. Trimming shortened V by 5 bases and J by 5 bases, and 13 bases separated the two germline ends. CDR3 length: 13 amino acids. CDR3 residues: CASSLGGGHEQYF. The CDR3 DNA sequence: TGTGCCAGCAGCCTTGGCGGCGGGCACGAGCAGTACTTC.